These T cell receptor beta chains were read from a single sample in a study of a mutant IDH1 vaccine in newly diagnosed glioma. Their cognate antigens are unknown. The repertoire was sequenced with immunoSEQ multiplex PCR; TCRdb's copy has only in-frame clones and lacks some. The repertoire consists of tens of thousands of clones, with around 92% occurring once and the leading ten covering 2% to 2.5%. This material consisted of PBMCs, taken from a glioma patient whose treatment included an IDH1 peptide vaccine. The receptor set was obtained from a man in his forties or fifties with glioma. Each CDR3 is given with its conserved first and last residue. The order of the fields is CDR3 protein, CDR3 DNA, D gene, clone size, V gene, J gene. D genes are given only for firm matches. Only part of the rows carry a size: once, few, many, or a class if the clone is expanded.

cdr3_aa: CASKGTFQGSGNTIYF; cdr3_nt: TGTGCCAGCAAAGGGACCTTTCAAGGCTCTGGAAACACCATATATTTT; d_call: NA; clone_size: once; v_call: TRBV21-1; j_call: TRBJ1-3
cdr3_aa: CASSFRADQGGGYTF; cdr3_nt: TGTGCCAGCAGCTTTAGGGCGGATCAAGGAGGTGGCTACACCTTC; d_call: NA; clone_size: NA; v_call: TRBV5-5; j_call: TRBJ1-2
cdr3_aa: CASSLVRPVNQPQHF; cdr3_nt: TGTGCCAGCAGTTTGGTCCGGCCGGTCAATCAGCCCCAGCATTTT; d_call: NA; clone_size: NA; v_call: TRBV28; j_call: TRBJ1-5
cdr3_aa: CASSQVRGSTDTQYF; cdr3_nt: TGTGCCAGCAGCCAAGTGCGGGGGAGCACAGATACGCAGTATTTT; d_call: TRBD2; clone_size: NA; v_call: TRBV14; j_call: TRBJ2-3
cdr3_aa: CASSSSGTGYTEAFF; cdr3_nt: TGTGCCAGCAGTTCCTCCGGGACAGGGTACACTGAAGCTTTCTTT; d_call: TRBD1; clone_size: NA; v_call: TRBV28; j_call: TRBJ1-1
cdr3_aa: CASSLGQGAHNEQFF; cdr3_nt: TGTGCCAGCAGCTTGGGTCAGGGGGCCCACAATGAGCAGTTCTTC; d_call: TRBD1; clone_size: NA; v_call: TRBV5-4; j_call: TRBJ2-1
cdr3_aa: CASSQENQVAGELFF; cdr3_nt: TGCGCCAGCAGCCAAGAGAATCAAGTGGCCGGGGAGCTGTTTTTT; d_call: NA; clone_size: NA; v_call: TRBV4-1; j_call: TRBJ2-2
cdr3_aa: CAWSVSGLVLHF; cdr3_nt: TGTGCCTGGAGTGTCTCGGGTCTGGTCCTCCACTTT; d_call: NA; clone_size: NA; v_call: TRBV30; j_call: TRBJ1-6
cdr3_aa: CASREDREPLWEAFF; cdr3_nt: TGTGCCAGCAGAGAGGACAGGGAACCCCTTTGGGAAGCTTTCTTT; d_call: TRBD1; clone_size: NA; v_call: TRBV2; j_call: TRBJ1-1
cdr3_aa: CASSLEFEAFF; cdr3_nt: TGTGCCAGCAGCTTAGAGTTTGAAGCTTTCTTT; d_call: NA; clone_size: NA; v_call: TRBV7-9; j_call: TRBJ1-1
cdr3_aa: CASSERPSGTEAFF; cdr3_nt: TGTGCCAGCAGTGAACGTCCGTCGGGCACTGAAGCTTTCTTT; d_call: NA; clone_size: once; v_call: TRBV25-1; j_call: TRBJ1-1
cdr3_aa: CASSYSSLTGNYEQYF; cdr3_nt: TGTGCCAGCAGTTACTCGAGTCTGACAGGAAACTACGAGCAGTACTTC; d_call: NA; clone_size: NA; v_call: TRBV6-5; j_call: TRBJ2-7
cdr3_aa: CASSSRAGTGGDEQFF; cdr3_nt: TGTGCCAGCAGCTCCCGTGCCGGGACAGGGGGCGATGAGCAGTTCTTC; d_call: TRBD1; clone_size: NA; v_call: TRBV11-3; j_call: TRBJ2-1
cdr3_aa: CASRQGQNDQPQHF; cdr3_nt: TGTGCCAGCAGACAGGGACAGAACGATCAGCCCCAGCATTTT; d_call: TRBD1; clone_size: NA; v_call: TRBV6-5; j_call: TRBJ1-5
cdr3_aa: CASGQGFSYGYTF; cdr3_nt: TGTGCCAGCGGGCAGGGTTTCAGCTATGGCTACACCTTC; d_call: NA; clone_size: NA; v_call: TRBV27; j_call: TRBJ1-2
cdr3_aa: CASSIQQDPSSYNEQFF; cdr3_nt: TGTGCCAGCAGCATTCAACAGGACCCTAGCTCCTACAATGAGCAGTTCTTC; d_call: NA; clone_size: NA; v_call: TRBV7-6; j_call: TRBJ2-1
cdr3_aa: CASSFLAPLTYEQYF; cdr3_nt: TGTGCCAGCAGTTTCCTAGCGCCCCTAACCTACGAGCAGTACTTC; d_call: NA; clone_size: NA; v_call: TRBV28; j_call: TRBJ2-7
cdr3_aa: CASSYLTGQGVYEQYF; cdr3_nt: TGTGCCAGCAGTTACCTGACCGGACAGGGTGTATACGAGCAGTACTTC; d_call: TRBD1; clone_size: NA; v_call: TRBV6-5; j_call: TRBJ2-7
cdr3_aa: CAWSLGGGGLPEQYF; cdr3_nt: TGTGCCTGGAGTTTAGGAGGGGGCGGCCTTCCCGAGCAGTACTTC; d_call: NA; clone_size: NA; v_call: TRBV30; j_call: TRBJ2-7
cdr3_aa: CASSHSTGPSEKLFF; cdr3_nt: TGTGCCAGCAGCCACTCGACAGGGCCCTCTGAAAAACTGTTTTTT; d_call: TRBD1; clone_size: once; v_call: TRBV27; j_call: TRBJ1-4
cdr3_aa: CASSLLQGAYGYTF; cdr3_nt: TGTGCCAGCAGCTTACTACAGGGGGCGTATGGCTACACCTTC; d_call: TRBD1; clone_size: NA; v_call: TRBV7-9; j_call: TRBJ1-2
cdr3_aa: CASSFGVSGNTIYF; cdr3_nt: TGTGCCAGCAGCTTTGGGGTCTCTGGAAACACCATATATTTT; d_call: NA; clone_size: NA; v_call: TRBV7-8; j_call: TRBJ1-3
cdr3_aa: CASSQGTERMGYTF; cdr3_nt: TGTGCCAGCAGCCAAGGGACAGAGAGGATGGGCTACACCTTC; d_call: NA; clone_size: NA; v_call: TRBV14; j_call: TRBJ1-2
cdr3_aa: CASSGAGGDRKLFF; cdr3_nt: TGTGCCAGCAGTGGAGCAGGGGGCGACAGAAAACTGTTTTTT; d_call: TRBD1; clone_size: NA; v_call: TRBV6-5; j_call: TRBJ1-4
cdr3_aa: CASSLRPGEQYF; cdr3_nt: TGTGCCAGCAGTTTACGCCCAGGCGAGCAGTACTTC; d_call: NA; clone_size: NA; v_call: TRBV28; j_call: TRBJ2-7
cdr3_aa: CASSDLRGSYEQYF; cdr3_nt: TGCGCCAGCAGCGATCTAAGGGGATCCTACGAGCAGTACTTC; d_call: NA; clone_size: NA; v_call: TRBV5-1; j_call: TRBJ2-7
cdr3_aa: CASSQGGRNYGYTF; cdr3_nt: TGTGCCAGCAGCCAAGGGGGACGGAACTATGGCTACACCTTC; d_call: NA; clone_size: once; v_call: TRBV14; j_call: TRBJ1-2
cdr3_aa: CSVDYSTRFGGYNEQFF; cdr3_nt: TGCAGCGTTGATTACAGTACTCGATTTGGCGGTTACAATGAGCAGTTCTTC; d_call: NA; clone_size: NA; v_call: TRBV29-1; j_call: TRBJ2-1
cdr3_aa: CASSARGGYGYTF; cdr3_nt: TGTGCCAGCAGTGCTAGGGGGGGATATGGCTACACCTTC; d_call: NA; clone_size: NA; v_call: TRBV2; j_call: TRBJ1-2
cdr3_aa: CASSAGEVGYGYTF; cdr3_nt: TGTGCCAGCAGTGCTGGGGAGGTCGGCTATGGCTACACCTTC; d_call: NA; clone_size: once; v_call: TRBV2; j_call: TRBJ1-2
cdr3_aa: CASSLAPPGVIEKLFF; cdr3_nt: TGTGCCAGCAGCTTAGCGCCCCCGGGCGTAATTGAAAAACTGTTTTTT; d_call: NA; clone_size: once; v_call: TRBV7-8; j_call: TRBJ1-4
cdr3_aa: CASSLVGVFPFF; cdr3_nt: TGTGCCAGCAGCTTGGTTGGAGTCTTTCCGTTCTTC; d_call: NA; clone_size: NA; v_call: TRBV7-9; j_call: TRBJ2-1